One and the same sample provided the 12 T cell receptor beta chains below, sequenced in a study of blood T cell repertoires in COVID-19 (dated by TCRdb to the early 2020s). The method was the immunoSEQ multiplex PCR assay. The table was pulled from immuneACCESS by TCRdb, which kept in-frame rearrangements only. Such tables lose some clones; where checked, under half of the loss comes from unresolved V genes, and the rest has no known cause. The sample table lists approximately 140,000 clones, around nine tenths of them with a count of one. Over 2% of the sample is taken by the ten largest. The sample was peripheral blood. These receptors all stem from a human donor in a cohort sampled during active COVID-19.

The chain combines TRBV5-6 with TRBJ1-1; 9 nucleotides match TRBD1. The CDR3 sequence is 12 residues long. V trimming: 0 bases; J trimming: 9 bases; junction bases outside the gene matches: 0. Germline assignment: CDR1 SGHDT and CDR2 YYEEEE. The CDR3 here is CASSLDRGQAFF. The CDR3 DNA sequence: TGTGCCAGCAGCTTGGACAGGGGGCAAGCTTTCTTT.

The genes are TRBV4-3 and TRBJ2-1, with unresolved D. CDR1 and CDR2 from the germline V gene are LGHNA and YSLEER. The CDR3 runs 15 residues. V was shortened by 0 bases and J by 0 bases, with 6 bases between the two germline ends. CDR3 protein: CASSQEGRSYNEQFF. CDR3 DNA sequence: TGCGCCAGCAGCCAAGAGGGCCGCTCCTACAATGAGCAGTTCTTC.

V gene TRBV30 combines with J gene TRBJ1-6; 10 bases agree with TRBD1. CDR3 length: 13 residues. In germline, CDR1 is GTSNPN, CDR2 SVGIG (reference sequence). V lost 4 bases, J lost 9 bases, and 3 bases stayed unmatched. The CDR3 nucleotides are TGTGCCTGGATGGACAGGGGGATTTCACCCCTCCACTTT. Its protein is CAWMDRGISPLHF.

The sample holds one count of this clone. The V gene is TRBV12-3 or TRBV12-4, the J gene TRBJ2-5, with D perhaps matching TRBD1 (5 bases). This CDR3 region has 13 residues. V lost 3 bases and J 5 bases, leaving 10 bases between the germline ends. The DNA for the CDR3 is TGTGCCAGCAGTTTTCAGGGTGAGGAGACCCAGTACTTC. It is translated as CASSFQGEETQYF.

The V gene is TRBV5-6, the J gene TRBJ2-1; no definite D call. The CDR3 covers 14 residues. Germline V lookup: CDR1 SGHDT, CDR2 YYEEEE. The V gene lost 1 base and the J gene lost 5 bases, with 10 bases spanning the gap. The CDR3 DNA is TGTGCCAGCAGCTTGAACCAGGCAAACAATGAGCAGTTCTTC. Translation gives CASSLNQANNEQFF.

The chain carries TRBV2 and TRBJ2-7; D unclear. The CDR3 has 12 residues. Trimming removed 6 bases at V and 3 bases at J, with 9 bases between. Germline lookup yields CDR1 SNHLY and CDR2 FYNNEI. CDR3: CASSSRFYEQYF. CDR3 in DNA: TGTGCCAGCAGCTCCCGGTTCTACGAGCAGTACTTC. Full variable domain (remainder filled in from reference TRBV2 and TRBJ2-7): EPEVTQTPSHQVTQMGQEVILRCVPISNHLYFYWYRQILGQKVEFLVSFYNNEISEKSEIFDDQFSVERPDGSNFTLKIRSTKLEDSAMYFCASSSRFYEQYFGPGTRLTVT.

This sequence joins TRBV2 and TRBJ2-5; TRBD2 agrees at 14 bases. V lost 2 bases and J lost 5; bases outside the gene matches: 4. The length of the CDR3 is 16 residues. Germline CDR1 SNHLY, CDR2 FYNNEI. DNA for the CDR3: TGTGCCAGCAGTGAACTGCGACTAGCGGGAGGGGAGACCCAGTACTTC. Its translation: CASSELRLAGGETQYF.

V is TRBV19 and J is TRBJ1-2, with D tentatively TRBD1 (6 bases). The CDR3 is 15 residues long. Germline V gives CDR1 LNHDA, CDR2 SQIVND (reference sequence). Trimming removed 3 bases from V and 0 bases from J, with 11 bases in between. CDR3 sequence reads: CASSMDSLANYGYTF. The CDR3 DNA reads as TGTGCCAGTAGTATGGACAGCTTAGCTAACTATGGCTACACCTTC.

The chain couples TRBV11-1 to TRBJ2-2, with 7 bases that match TRBD2. After removal of 5 bases from V and 0 bases from J, the junction contained 6 bases not matched to a gene. Germline CDR1 reads SGHAT; CDR2 reads FQDESV (reference sequence). The CDR3 spans 16 residues. CDR3 region: CASSRPSGANTGELFF. CDR3 sequence (DNA): TGTGCCAGCAGCCGACCAAGCGGGGCGAACACCGGGGAGCTGTTTTTT.

Here the CDR3 reads CASSDPPTDRGREPLHF. Written as DNA, the CDR3 is TGTGCCAGCAGTGACCCTCCAACCGACAGGGGGCGGGAGCCCCTCCACTTT. This chain uses TRBV6-1 with TRBJ1-6, with 10 positions matching TRBD1. Losses at the gene ends were 3 bases for V and 13 bases for J; bases not matched to a gene: 15. Germline V gene data show CDR1 as MNHNS and CDR2 as SASEGT. The CDR3 covers 17 residues.

The chain uses TRBV2 and TRBJ2-5, with a tentative D call TRBD1 (5 bases). Germline CDR1 SNHLY, CDR2 FYNNEI. The CDR3 runs 14 residues. Trimming removed 7 bases from V and 2 bases from J, with 14 bases in between. Here the CDR3 DNA reads TGTGCCAGCACCAAGGGGCCGAATCAAGAGACCCAGTACTTC. Translated: CASTKGPNQETQYF.

This chain uses TRBV2 with TRBJ2-7; the match to TRBD1 covers 7 bases. Germline V lookup: CDR1 SNHLY, CDR2 FYNNEI. V dropped 6 bases and J dropped 0; count of bases not matched to a gene: 5. This CDR3 has 14 amino acids. CDR3: CASRPGTVSYEQYF. The CDR3 coding sequence is TGTGCCAGCAGGCCCGGGACAGTCTCCTACGAGCAGTACTTC. Variable domain in full (rest from reference TRBV2 and TRBJ2-7): EPEVTQTPSHQVTQMGQEVILRCVPISNHLYFYWYRQILGQKVEFLVSFYNNEISEKSEIFDDQFSVERPDGSNFTLKIRSTKLEDSAMYFCASRPGTVSYEQYFGPGTRLTVT.